One sample yielded the 4 T cell receptor beta chains listed below, sequenced in a study of blood T cell repertoires in COVID-19 (dated by TCRdb to 2019 to 2021). Preparation of the library involved the immunoSEQ multiplex PCR assay. As stored in TCRdb, this immuneACCESS dataset retains in-frame rearrangements with V and J assigned. A fraction of the clones does not appear; measured against another copy, unresolved V genes explain less than half of the discrepancy, and the remainder lacks a known reason. For this sample there are some 300,000 clones; 85% to 95% appear just once. Around 4.2% of the sample is held by the ten biggest clonotypes. Sequencing was performed on PBMCs or T cells enriched from blood (not recorded which). The receptor source for this set is a woman aged 25 to 39 who had been exposed to COVID-19.

V is TRBV11-2 and J is TRBJ2-1; 13 bases fit TRBD2. This CDR3 region has 17 residues. Trimming removed 4 bases from V and 12 bases from J; junction bases left unmatched: 15. Germline-derived CDR1 and CDR2 are SGHAT and FQNNGV. The CDR3 reads CASSSRPTSGGALGQFF. Here the CDR3 DNA reads TGTGCCAGCAGCTCCCGACCAACTAGCGGGGGGGCCTTAGGGCAGTTCTTC.

The gene calls are TRBV3-1 (or the pseudogene TRBV3-2) and TRBJ2-7; TRBD1 is a possible D gene (6 bases). Germline assignment: CDR1 LGHDT and CDR2 YNNKEL (reference sequence). This CDR3 comprises 12 residues. V was shortened by 2 bases and J by 7 bases, with 9 bases between the two germline ends. This CDR3 reads CASSQQGLEQYF. CDR3 bases: TGTGCCAGCAGCCAACAGGGGTTGGAGCAGTACTTC.

The chain couples TRBV7-9 to TRBJ2-3; 9 nucleotides agree with TRBD2. The CDR3 runs to 14 residues. Trimming at V came to 5 bases and at J to 3 bases, leaving 3 bases not matched to a gene. Germline V CDR1 and CDR2: SEHNR, FQNEAQ (reference sequence). The CDR3 is CASSPTSGTDTQYF. The DNA of the CDR3 is TGTGCCAGCAGCCCGACTAGCGGTACAGATACGCAGTATTTT. Filled out from reference TRBV7-9 and TRBJ2-3, the complete variable domain reads DTGVSQNPRHKITKRGQNVTFRCDPISEHNRLYWYRQTLGQGPEFLTYFQNEAQLEKSRLLSDRFSAERPKGSFSTLEIQRTEQGDSAMYLCASSPTSGTDTQYFGPGTRLTVL.

The chain carries TRBV2 and TRBJ2-7; 8 positions match TRBD2. The CDR3 contains 14 residues. After removal of 7 bases from V and 3 bases from J, the junction contained 8 bases not matched to a gene. Per the germline V gene, CDR1 is SNHLY and CDR2 is FYNNEI. CDR3 residues: CASTWTSSNYEQYF. CDR3 in DNA: TGTGCCAGCACCTGGACTAGCAGCAACTACGAGCAGTACTTC.